This is a list of T cell receptor beta chains from one sample in a study of T cell responses to AZD1222 COVID-19 vaccine. Clones were read by immunoSEQ multiplex PCR, and TCRdb kept only the in-frame ones, dropping some. This table has roughly 24,000 clones, 88% appearing once. Material: peripheral blood, obtained 28 days after the second AZD1222 dose. These receptors came from an adult who received the AZD1222 COVID-19 vaccine. CDR3s include the opening cysteine and the closing phenylalanine or tryptophan. The D gene is left open where the match is weak. The size of a clone is reported for some rows only, either as once, few or many, or as a class for expanded clones.

CDR3aa,CDR3nt,abundance,d_gene,j_gene,v_gene
CSVLGTGGDGYTF,TGCAGCGTCCTGGGCACGGGTGGGGATGGCTACACCTTC,.,.,TRBJ1-2,TRBV29-1
CASSPDRVPYNEQFF,TGCGCCAGCAGTCCGGACAGGGTCCCCTACAATGAGCAGTTCTTC,.,TRBD1,TRBJ2-1,TRBV23-1
CASSSQGGGTEAFF,TGCGCCAGCAGCTCACAGGGGGGCGGTACTGAAGCTTTCTTT,.,TRBD1,TRBJ1-1,TRBV5-1
CASRISGGANNEQFF,TGTGCCAGTAGGATTAGCGGGGGGGCCAACAATGAGCAGTTCTTC,.,TRBD2,TRBJ2-1,TRBV19
CASRGTHNEQFF,TGTGCCTCCCGGGGTACACACAATGAGCAGTTCTTC,.,.,TRBJ2-1,TRBV28
CATSDSTTDTQYF,TGTGCCACCAGTGATTCGACTACAGATACGCAGTATTTT,few,.,TRBJ2-3,TRBV24-1
CASSHLGYGEQYF,TGTGCCAGCAGCCATTTGGGGTATGGCGAGCAGTACTTC,.,.,TRBJ2-7,TRBV3-1/TRBV3-2
CASSSGEAGEGSPLHF,TGTGCCAGCAGTTCGGGGGAGGCTGGGGAGGGATCACCCCTCCACTTT,.,.,TRBJ1-6,TRBV2
CASSLAAGAAQPQHF,TGTGCCAGCAGCTTAGCCGCGGGGGCTGCTCAGCCCCAGCATTTT,.,.,TRBJ1-5,TRBV7-9
CASSFGTLGDQPQHF,TGTGCCAGCAGCTTCGGGACCCTCGGGGATCAGCCCCAGCATTTT,.,.,TRBJ1-5,TRBV5-6
CASSADSFSGNTIYF,TGTGCCAGCAGCGCAGACTCGTTCTCTGGAAACACCATATATTTT,.,.,TRBJ1-3,TRBV9
CASSESGTGRYEQYF,TGTGCCAGCAGTGAATCCGGGACAGGGCGGTACGAGCAGTACTTC,.,TRBD1,TRBJ2-7,TRBV6-1
CASSLALEAGNEQYF,TGTGCCAGCAGCTTAGCGCTGGAGGCTGGAAACGAGCAGTACTTC,.,.,TRBJ2-7,TRBV7-9
CASSPSGGYEQYF,TGTGCCAGCAGCCCCAGCGGGGGGTACGAGCAGTACTTC,.,TRBD2,TRBJ2-7,TRBV11-2
CASSLHSGGAGLYGYTF,TGTGCCAGTAGTCTCCATAGCGGGGGAGCGGGTTTATATGGCTACACCTTC,.,.,TRBJ1-2,TRBV19
CASSFTTAETQYF,TGTGCCAGCAGTTTTACGACGGCCGAGACCCAGTACTTC,.,.,TRBJ2-5,TRBV12-3/TRBV12-4
CAIRRDNYGYTF,TGTGCCATCAGGAGGGACAACTATGGCTACACCTTC,few,.,TRBJ1-2,TRBV10-3
CASSQGGTEAFF,TGTGCCAGCAGTCAGGGGGGCACTGAAGCTTTCTTT,.,TRBD1,TRBJ1-1,TRBV12-3/TRBV12-4
CASNPYNQPQHF,TGTGCCAGCAATCCTTACAATCAGCCCCAGCATTTT,.,.,TRBJ1-5,TRBV28
CASSHRDSRAGELFF,TGTGCCAGCAGCCACAGGGACAGCCGTGCCGGGGAGCTGTTTTTT,.,TRBD1,TRBJ2-2,TRBV7-8
CASREAGRFTEAFF,TGCGCCAGCAGGGAGGCAGGGCGATTTACTGAAGCTTTCTTT,few,.,TRBJ1-1,TRBV10-2
CASSDRTSPLHF,TGTGCCAGCAGTGACAGGACTTCACCCCTCCACTTT,.,.,TRBJ1-6,TRBV6-1
CASRPQLAGLNYEQYF,TGTGCCAGCAGACCTCAACTAGCGGGGCTTAACTACGAGCAGTACTTC,.,TRBD2,TRBJ2-7,TRBV6-2/TRBV6-3
CASSPRDRVSYGYTF,TGTGCCAGCAGTCCACGGGACAGGGTATCCTATGGCTACACCTTC,.,TRBD1,TRBJ1-2,TRBV28
CASLWQRNTEAFF,TGTGCCAGCCTCTGGCAAAGGAACACTGAAGCTTTCTTT,.,.,TRBJ1-1,TRBV5-8
CASSPGQDQPQHF,TGCGCCAGCAGCCCGGGACAGGATCAGCCCCAGCATTTT,.,TRBD1,TRBJ1-5,TRBV5-1
CASGYRTYSGNTIYF,TGTGCCAGCGGATACAGGACCTACTCTGGAAACACCATATATTTT,.,.,TRBJ1-3,TRBV6-5
CASSLPEQGPYEQYF,TGTGCCAGCAGCCTCCCTGAGCAGGGGCCCTACGAGCAGTACTTC,.,.,TRBJ2-7,TRBV7-9
CASSSNMDEQYF,TGTGCCAGCAGCTCAAACATGGACGAGCAGTACTTC,.,.,TRBJ2-7,TRBV5-6
CASSEYSGVNTEAFF,TGTGCCAGCAGTGAATACTCAGGGGTGAACACTGAAGCTTTCTTT,.,.,TRBJ1-1,TRBV6-1
CASSEGFGVGTEAFF,TGTGCCAGCAGTGAAGGTTTTGGGGTGGGGACTGAAGCTTTCTTT,.,.,TRBJ1-1,TRBV6-4
CASSQSHQGWNTEAFF,TGCGCCAGCAGTCAATCGCATCAGGGCTGGAACACTGAAGCTTTCTTT,once,.,TRBJ1-1,TRBV23-1
CASSLGPGPLAYSNQPQHF,TGTGCCAGCAGCTTAGGGCCGGGGCCTCTGGCATATAGCAATCAGCCCCAGCATTTT,.,.,TRBJ1-5,TRBV7-8
CASSLTRDEQFF,TGTGCCAGCAGTCTCACTAGGGATGAGCAGTTCTTC,.,.,TRBJ2-1,TRBV6-5
CASSQTGTGVEKLFF,TGCGCCAGCAGCCAAACCGGGACGGGCGTTGAAAAACTGTTTTTT,.,.,TRBJ1-4,TRBV5-1
CASKTMGGAGGYTF,TGTGCCAGCAAAACGATGGGGGGCGCCGGGGGCTACACCTTC,.,.,TRBJ1-2,TRBV7-9